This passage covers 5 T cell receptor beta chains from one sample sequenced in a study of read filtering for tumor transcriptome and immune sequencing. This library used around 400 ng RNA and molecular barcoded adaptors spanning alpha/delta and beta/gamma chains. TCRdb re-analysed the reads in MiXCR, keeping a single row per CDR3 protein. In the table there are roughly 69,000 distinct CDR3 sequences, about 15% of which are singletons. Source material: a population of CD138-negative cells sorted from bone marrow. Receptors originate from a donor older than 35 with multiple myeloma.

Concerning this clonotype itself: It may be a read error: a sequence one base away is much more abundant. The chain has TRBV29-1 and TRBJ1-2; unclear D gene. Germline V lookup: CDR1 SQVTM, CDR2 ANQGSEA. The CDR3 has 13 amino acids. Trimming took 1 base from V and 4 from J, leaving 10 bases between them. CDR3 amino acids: CSVEGGGPYGYTF. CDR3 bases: TGCAGCGTTGAAGGGGGTGGTCCCTATGGCTACACCTTC.

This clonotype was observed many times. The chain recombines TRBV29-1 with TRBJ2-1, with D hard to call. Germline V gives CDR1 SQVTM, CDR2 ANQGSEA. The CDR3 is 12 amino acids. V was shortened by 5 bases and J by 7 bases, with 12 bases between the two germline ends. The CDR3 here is CSVTQYWNEQFF. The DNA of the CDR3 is TGCAGCGTTACCCAATATTGGAATGAGCAGTTCTTC.

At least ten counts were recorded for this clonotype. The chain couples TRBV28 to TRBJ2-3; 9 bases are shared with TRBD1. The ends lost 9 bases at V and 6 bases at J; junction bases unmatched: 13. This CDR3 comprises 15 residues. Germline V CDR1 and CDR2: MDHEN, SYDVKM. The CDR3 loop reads CASRTGDPARDTQYF. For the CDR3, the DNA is TGTGCCAGTCGGACAGGGGATCCGGCGCGGGATACGCAGTATTTT.

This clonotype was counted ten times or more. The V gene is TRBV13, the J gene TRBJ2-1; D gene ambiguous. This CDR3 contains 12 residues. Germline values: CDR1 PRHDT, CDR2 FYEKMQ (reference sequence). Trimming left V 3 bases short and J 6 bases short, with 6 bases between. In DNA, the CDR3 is TGTGCCAGCAGCTTTCTGCCCAATGAGCAGTTCTTC. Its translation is CASSFLPNEQFF.

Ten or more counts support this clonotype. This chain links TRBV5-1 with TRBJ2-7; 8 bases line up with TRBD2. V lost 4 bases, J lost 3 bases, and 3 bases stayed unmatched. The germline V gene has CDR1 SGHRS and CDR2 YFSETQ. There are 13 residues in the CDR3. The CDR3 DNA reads TGCGCCAGCAGCACTAGCGGAGACTACGAGCAGTACTTC. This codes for CASSTSGDYEQYF.